What follows describes a single T cell receptor beta chain. Its antigen is not known. This sample is drawn from a study of T cell repertoires in cytomegalovirus infection. TCRdb reprocessed the reads with MiXCR, giving one entry per CDR3 protein. The table shows about 770,000 distinct CDR3 sequences, with 25% to 35% occurring only once. This clonotype was sampled from a human donor in good health (CMV status not recorded). Some clones in this sample may be carry-over from other donors' samples. The specimen comprised cultured CD8+ T cells from PBMCs, sampled from culture after CMV antigen stimulation.

In nucleotides, the CDR3 is TGTGCCAGCAGTGAAGCAATTAGGAGCTCCTACAATGAGCAGTTCTTC. It codes for CASSEAIRSSYNEQFF. The chain recombines TRBV6-1 with TRBJ2-1; D gene ambiguous. Germline V gene lookup returns CDR1 MNHNS and CDR2 SASEGT. This CDR3 comprises 16 residues. Trimming took off 0 bases at V and 0 bases at J, with 9 bases between the two ends.